Each of the 25 T cell receptor beta chains below was sequenced from the same sample in a study of early T cells in non-severe SARS-CoV-2 infection. TCRdb analysed the 5' RACE reads with MiXCR anew, one entry per CDR3 protein. The table lists 20,000 to 25,000 distinct CDR3 sequences, 4.8% of them singletons, with about 7% in the top ten. The sample taken for sequencing was whole blood. These receptors all come from an adult who was a healthcare worker with PCR-confirmed SARS-CoV-2 infection or an uninfected control (not recorded which).

Comments on this clonotype: A read error may be the cause here, since a much bigger clone is one base away. V gene TRBV20-1 combines with J gene TRBJ2-5; the D gene could be TRBD1 or TRBD2 (5 bases each). The germline V gene has CDR1 DFQATT and CDR2 SNEGSKA (reference sequence). There are 14 residues in the CDR3. Trimming stripped 6 bases from V and 0 bases from J, with 14 bases between. The CDR3 is CSATGIGDQETQYF. For the CDR3, the DNA is TGCAGTGCCACCGGGATAGGGGACCAAGAGACCCAGTACTTC.

This clonotype was observed at least ten times. This rearrangement joins TRBV7-9 to TRBJ2-2; 7 bases are shared with TRBD2. Trimming cost V 6 bases and J 16 bases; bases outside gene matches: 29. Germline V gene data show CDR1 as SEHNR and CDR2 as FQNEAQ (reference sequence). The CDR3 runs to 18 residues. The CDR3 DNA reads TGTGCCAGCAGTCGCCGTCTTCCTAGCGGAGACCCCCGGGGAGTGCCGTTTTTT. Translated, it gives CASSRRLPSGDPRGVPFF.

This clonotype was counted a few times. This sequence joins TRBV10-1 and TRBJ1-3; D is undetermined. The germline CDR1 and CDR2 sequences are WNHNN and SYGVQD (reference sequence). There are 13 residues in the CDR3. The ends were cut back, 5 bases at V and 0 bases at J, with 5 bases in the middle. This CDR3 reads CASSQTSGNTIYF. CDR3 nucleotides: TGCGCCAGCAGTCAGACCTCTGGAAACACCATATATTTT.

This clonotype has only a few counts. J is TRBJ2-7 and V is TRBV20-1, with 9 bases fitting TRBD1. Germline V gene sequence: CDR1 DFQATT, CDR2 SNEGSKA (reference sequence). CDR3 size: 15 residues. J was trimmed by 1 base and V by 0 bases; bases with no gene match: 4. CDR3 DNA sequence: TGCAGTGCTAGAGATCGACAGGGGGTTTCCTACGAGCAGTACTTC. It specifies CSARDRQGVSYEQYF.

The chain's CDR3 is CASSPTGTGDTEAFF. CDR3 bases: TGTGCCAGCAGCCCAACCGGGACAGGGGACACTGAAGCTTTCTTT. V and J are TRBV7-3 and TRBJ1-1; 10 bases match TRBD1. CDR3 size: 15 residues. The trim removed 5 bases at V and 3 bases at J, leaving 6 bases unmatched. Germline loops: CDR1 SGHTA, CDR2 FQGTGA.

This clonotype has only a few counts. The rearrangement uses TRBV6-5 and TRBJ1-1; possibly TRBD1 for D (5 bases). Trimming took off 2 bases at V and 1 base at J, with 11 bases between the two ends. The CDR3 consists of 15 residues. CDR1 is MNHEY, CDR2 SVGAGI, per germline. Written as DNA, the CDR3 is TGTGCCAGCAGTTACGTCCCAGGGTGGAACACTGAAGCTTTCTTT. Its translation is CASSYVPGWNTEAFF.

The sample holds a few counts of this clonotype. This rearrangement joins TRBV20-1 to TRBJ2-4; perhaps TRBD1 as D (7 bases). Trimming shortened V by 6 bases and J by 1 base, and 16 bases separated the two germline ends. CDR1 is DFQATT, CDR2 SNEGSKA, per germline (reference sequence). The CDR3 covers 15 residues. For the CDR3, the DNA is TGCAGTGCCTCCTCGGCAGGGGGGGCCAAAAACATTCAGTACTTC. Protein product: CSASSAGGAKNIQYF.

This clonotype was found many times. The chain joins TRBV6-5 to TRBJ2-3, with D maybe TRBD2 (6 bases). Germline lookup yields CDR1 MNHEY and CDR2 SVGAGI. This CDR3 has 15 residues. The V and J ends lost 0 bases and 0 bases respectively, with 7 bases between them. CDR3 sequence (DNA): TGTGCCAGCAGTTACTCAGGGACTAGCACAGATACGCAGTATTTT. It yields the protein CASSYSGTSTDTQYF.

This clonotype was observed at least ten times. The chain links TRBV5-1 to TRBJ2-1; perhaps TRBD1 as D (6 bases). Germline-derived CDR1 and CDR2 are SGHRS and YFSETQ. CDR3 length: 12 residues. Trimming removed 2 bases at V and 14 bases at J, with 14 bases between. CDR3 DNA sequence: TGCGCCAGCAGCTTAGGACGGGGACACGAGTTCTTC. As protein: CASSLGRGHEFF.

This clonotype was observed many times. V gene TRBV7-2 combines with J gene TRBJ2-2; perhaps TRBD1 as D (5 bases). Trimming cost V 5 bases and J 8 bases, with 18 bases left between them. Germline CDR1 and CDR2: SGHTA and FQGNSA. The CDR3 loop spans 15 amino acids. For the CDR3, the DNA is TGTGCCAGCAGCCCATACCAGGGAATTGAGGGGGAGCTGTTTTTT. Its translation: CASSPYQGIEGELFF.

V usage is TRBV7-2 and J usage is TRBJ2-2; D call uncertain. Germline-derived CDR1 and CDR2 are SGHTA and FQGNSA. CDR3 length equals 16 residues. Trimming pared 2 bases from V and 4 bases from J, leaving 14 bases between. This chain's CDR3 is CASSLFSTASTGELFF. As DNA, the CDR3 is TGTGCCAGCAGCTTATTTTCAACAGCTAGCACCGGGGAGCTGTTTTTT.

The chain is built from TRBV12-3 or TRBV12-4 and TRBJ2-2; tentatively, D is TRBD1 (6 bases). The CDR3 is 15 amino acids. V lost 3 bases and J lost 3, with 11 bases in between. The CDR3 sequence is CASSFARGDTGELFF. CDR3 DNA: TGTGCCAGCAGTTTCGCCAGGGGAGACACCGGGGAGCTGTTTTTT.

This clonotype was seen ten or more times. V and J are TRBV29-1 and TRBJ1-1; 8 bases are a match to TRBD1. J was trimmed by 4 bases and V by 6 bases; bases with no gene match: 7. CDR1 and CDR2 (germline): SQVTM, ANQGSEA. There are 13 residues in the CDR3. CDR3 sequence: CSVRDRGFTEAFF. CDR3 DNA: TGCAGCGTAAGAGACAGGGGCTTCACTGAAGCTTTCTTT.

At least ten counts were recorded for this clonotype. This chain joins TRBV9 and TRBJ1-1; a possible D gene is TRBD1 (5 bases). Germline loops: CDR1 SGDLS, CDR2 YYNGEE. The CDR3 extends over 16 amino acids. V was trimmed by 7 bases and J by 7 bases, leaving 26 bases between them. CDR3: CASAPGTAPVGGEAFF. The CDR3 DNA follows: TGTGCCAGCGCGCCAGGGACGGCCCCGGTGGGAGGTGAAGCTTTCTTT.

Only a few counts were recorded for this clonotype. J is TRBJ2-1 and V is TRBV7-2; D may be TRBD2 (6 bases). Trimming took 5 bases from V and 10 from J, leaving 18 bases between them. Per the germline V gene, CDR1 is SGHTA and CDR2 is FQGNSA. The CDR3 sequence is 14 residues long. The chain's CDR3 is CASSVTGSLNEQFF. The CDR3 DNA sequence: TGTGCCAGCAGCGTAACCGGGAGTTTGAACGAGCAGTTCTTC.

The CDR3 sequence is CASSQWETVYGGTNTEAFF. The CDR3 region has the DNA TGTGCCAGCAGCCAGTGGGAAACGGTATACGGGGGGACGAACACTGAAGCTTTCTTT. The rearrangement joins TRBV4-2 to TRBJ1-1; D may be TRBD1 (5 bases). Between the trimmed V and J ends, which lost 3 bases and 1 base, there was a span of 24 bases. The CDR3 totals 19 residues. CDR1 is LGHNA and CDR2 is YNFKEQ in the germline V gene.

This clonotype appeared many times. This sequence joins TRBV10-3 and TRBJ1-1, with a weak D call TRBD1 (6 bases). Germline V gene lookup returns CDR1 ENHRY and CDR2 SYGVKD. V was cut by 7 bases and J by 4 bases, with 22 bases left in between. This CDR3 spans 16 amino acids. CDR3 residues: CAINGGAGNPSTEAFF. DNA of the CDR3: TGTGCCATCAATGGGGGGGCAGGGAATCCTAGCACTGAAGCTTTCTTT.

This clonotype was detected ten times or more. The J gene is TRBJ1-4, the V gene TRBV20-1; 7 bases fit TRBD1. Trimming removed 6 bases from V and 6 bases from J; junction bases left unmatched: 10. This CDR3 is 14 amino acids long. Germline assignment: CDR1 DFQATT and CDR2 SNEGSKA (reference sequence). CDR3: CSAPTQGGDEKLFF. Here the CDR3 DNA reads TGCAGTGCACCTACCCAGGGGGGGGATGAAAAACTGTTTTTT.

J is TRBJ1-1 and V is TRBV11-2; 7 positions agree with TRBD1. V gave up 8 bases and J gave up 1 base; unmatched junction bases: 16. Germline CDR1 reads SGHAT; CDR2 reads FQNNGV. There are 17 residues in the CDR3. The CDR3 bases are TGTGCCAGCTACTCTCCCCCCACAGGGGATCGGAACACTGAAGCTTTCTTT. Its translation is CASYSPPTGDRNTEAFF.

This clonotype was seen at least ten times. This chain joins TRBV18 and TRBJ2-2; maybe TRBD2 (5 bases). CDR3 size: 14 residues. Germline CDR1 is KGHSH and CDR2 is LQKENI. V was clipped by 10 bases and J by 6 bases, with 18 bases between them. For the CDR3, the DNA is TGTGCCACGAGCCCTCTAGCCCGCGCCGGGGAGCTGTTTTTT. Its translation: CATSPLARAGELFF.

This clonotype has more than one count but fewer than ten. The rearrangement links TRBV5-1 to TRBJ2-2; weak D call: TRBD1 (6 bases). The V end was cut by 3 bases, the J end by 5 bases, with 17 bases between. CDR3 length: 16 amino acids. Germline lookup yields CDR1 SGHRS and CDR2 YFSETQ. Here the CDR3 DNA reads TGCGCCAGCAGCTGGCCTCAGGGGAAGGTGACCGGGGAGCTGTTTTTT. Translation: CASSWPQGKVTGELFF. The full variable domain, completed using reference TRBV5-1 and TRBJ2-2, is KAGVTQTPRYLIKTRGQQVTLSCSPISGHRSVSWYQQTPGQGLQFLFEYFSETQRNKGNFPGRFSGRQFSNSRSEMNVSTLELGDSALYLCASSWPQGKVTGELFFGEGSRLTVL.

This clonotype has more than one count but fewer than ten. The chain links TRBV14 to TRBJ1-3; D not certain. V was shortened by 0 bases and J by 0 bases, with 6 bases between the two germline ends. The germline CDR1 and CDR2 sequences are SGHDN and FVKESK. This CDR3 comprises 15 residues. The CDR3 here is CASSQDTLSGNTIYF. The CDR3 DNA is TGTGCCAGCAGCCAAGATACCCTCTCTGGAAACACCATATATTTT.

This clonotype came up many times. The rearrangement joins TRBV6-2 or TRBV6-3 to TRBJ1-1, with D unresolved. From germline, CDR1 is MNHEY and CDR2 SVGEGT. V was cut by 5 bases and J by 3 bases, with 16 bases left in between. The CDR3 runs 15 residues. The CDR3 is CASSPLDPSDTEAFF. Here the CDR3 DNA reads TGTGCCAGCAGTCCCTTGGACCCATCGGACACTGAAGCTTTCTTT.

This clonotype was seen repeatedly, ten times or more. The rearrangement joins TRBV10-1 to TRBJ1-1; 7 bases are shared with TRBD1. Looked up from germline, CDR1 is WNHNN and CDR2 is SYGVQD (reference sequence). The J segment lost 6 bases and the V segment lost 5 bases, leaving 18 bases of the junction unmatched. This CDR3 has 17 amino acids. CDR3 sequence (DNA): TGCGCCAGCAGTAAGGGACCCGAGACAGGGAGGGAACCTGAAGCTTTCTTT. Its protein is CASSKGPETGREPEAFF.

The chain combines TRBV7-2 with TRBJ2-7, with 7 nucleotides matching TRBD2. The CDR3 is 15 residues long. Germline CDR1 and CDR2: SGHTA and FQGNSA. The junction had 11 bases not matched to a gene; V was cut back by 2 bases and J by 7 bases. Here the CDR3 DNA reads TGTGCCAGCAGCTTAACGCGGGTTCGAGCGGGGGAGCAGTACTTC. Translated, it gives CASSLTRVRAGEQYF.